The entry below describes one T cell receptor (beta chain). Its antigen is unknown. No per-base quality is available; no much larger clone lies one base away. Library preparation was by the immunoSEQ multiplex PCR assay. For most patients, genomic DNA was isolated with the Qiagen DNeasy Blood and Tissue Kit and sent frozen to Adaptive Biotechnologies for TCR sequencing. Adaptive Biotechnologies carried out high-throughput TCR-beta CDR3 sequencing of genomic DNA for most patients. As for how the authors treated the data: TCR sequencing data were retrieved from Adaptive's ImmunoSEQ software for 15 to 20 patients, whereas three other patients were processed with MiXCR and VDJtools. CD4 versus CD8 sorting errors were corrected by removing sequences found in both subsets at a frequency ratio below 5:1. CDR3 nucleotide sequences shared between donor and recipient were removed because their origin could not be assigned. At least 2-fold expansion over unstimulated cells and a minimum CFSE-low frequency of 0.002% (template counts) or 0.001% (read counts) were required for clones to be classified as alloreactive. Clones detected in sequenced pre-transplant spleen, lymph node, or MLR CFSE-low populations of the donor or recipient were defined as mappable. Cumulative frequency of alloreactive clones was calculated as a percentage of all sequences weighted by copy number. What TCRdb holds here is the immuneACCESS table cut down to in-frame rearrangements. Part of the clones is not present; checked against another copy, under half of the missing clones reflect an unresolved V gene, and the others are unexplained. V and J calls plus clone size are reproduced from that table; the DNA served to infer D and trimming. A total of about 64,000 clones appear in this sample, over 90% of them only once. Of the sample, around 1.7% is held by the ten largest clones.

The CDR3 holds 14 amino acids from the cysteine to the phenylalanine. The sequence is cut down to CDR3 DNA, 42 bases in frame from base 1. As encoded in the germline V gene (reference sequence), CDR1 is SEHNR while CDR2 is FQNEAQ. The trim is 1 base for V and 7 bases for J, with a gap of 11 bases between the germline ends. In the paper's terms, the time point label means: cells obtained before transplantation from donor or recipient. CD3+CD4+ and CD3+CD8+ populations were FACS-sorted from unstimulated pre-transplant donor and recipient cells taken from spleen or lymph nodes. The sample is drawn from a study of graft-versus-host responses after intestinal transplantation (dated by TCRdb to the early 2020s). Concerning the study at large: The transplants that recipients received were multivisceral, liver-intestinal, or isolated intestinal. After intestinal transplantation, graft-versus-host and host-versus-graft alloreactive T cell clones in the graft, circulation and bone marrow were tracked using bulk TCR-beta CDR3 sequencing. Anti-thymocyte globulin induction was given to all recipients, followed by maintenance tacrolimus and steroids for around three years. Alloreactive clones were identified by sequencing pre-transplant mixed lymphocyte reaction products and comparing them with unstimulated pre-transplant donor and recipient T cells. Donor T cell macrochimerism was defined as a peak of at least 4% donor T cells among recipient peripheral blood mononuclear cells. The cohort enrolled about 23 intestinal transplant recipients, one of whom was a retransplant, and 3 patients without pretransplant specimens were excluded. Rather than being sequenced by the commercial service, samples from a few later patients were sequenced in-house on an Illumina MiSeq and processed with MiXCR.

What the work shows at the level of the full study, not this receptor alone: GvH clones turned up in recipient bone marrow, with some appearing earlier in ileal mucosa or blood, a pattern consistent with an intestinal mucosal origin. Early after transplant, declines in HvG clones were associated with peak levels of circulating GvH clones. The relatively low number and heterogeneity of intestinal transplant patients limited the conclusions. In the allografts of patients with donor T cell macrochimerism, GvH to HvG T cell clonal ratios were high.

The clonotype originates from a human donor who was the organ donor for an intestinal transplant. The material sequenced was unstimulated CD8+ T cells sorted from spleen or lymph node cells, taken before transplant. The V and J genes are TRBV7-9 and TRBJ2-1; 6 matching bases give a weak D call of TRBD2. The CDR3 here reads CASSLGAGGNEQFF. Here is the DNA: TGTGCCAGCAGCTTAGGTGCTGGAGGGAATGAGCAGTTCTTC.